A single sample is the source of the 21 T cell receptor beta chains below, sequenced in a study of control samples from healthy donors and cancer patients. Clones were read by immunoSEQ multiplex PCR, and TCRdb kept only the in-frame ones, dropping some. The sample consists of some 150,000 clones, roughly 94% of them appearing once. The sequenced sample consisted of PBMCs. The source of these receptors is a man aged 55-75 years with colorectal cancer.

This chain's CDR3 is CASGRATTNEKLFF. As DNA, the CDR3 is TGTGCCAGTGGCAGGGCCACAACTAATGAAAAACTGTTTTTT. The gene calls are TRBV6-5 and TRBJ1-4, with a possible D match to TRBD1 (5 bases). Germline V gives CDR1 MNHEY, CDR2 SVGAGI. The CDR3 covers 14 residues. Trimming left V 9 bases short and J 0 bases short, with 11 bases between.

As concerns this clone: Relative to the germline gene, one junction end is altered; a read error may explain this. The genes are TRBV5-1 and TRBJ2-7; 8 nucleotides line up with TRBD1. There are 16 residues in the CDR3. In germline, CDR1 is SGHRS, CDR2 YFSETQ. The CDR3 sequence: CASSGGQDRARDGQHF. As DNA, the CDR3 is TGCGCCAGCAGCGGAGGCCAGGACAGGGCCCGAGACGGGCAGCACTTC.

This clone was observed a few times. J is TRBJ2-3 and V is TRBV29-1, with unresolved D. Per the germline V gene, CDR1 is SQVTM and CDR2 is ANQGSEA. The CDR3 consists of 11 residues. Deletions cut 8 bases from V and 0 bases from J, with 6 bases between. The CDR3 sequence is CSSRSTDTQYF. Written as DNA, the CDR3 is TGCAGCTCTCGGAGCACAGATACGCAGTATTTT.

This chain links TRBV30 with TRBJ1-4; 9 bases match TRBD1. The V gene end was trimmed by 4 bases and the J gene end by 7 bases; junction bases not matched to a gene: 7. The CDR3 is made up of 14 amino acids. Germline CDR1 and CDR2: GTSNPN and SVGIG (reference sequence). CDR3: CAWNRQGGSEKLFF. The CDR3 region has the DNA TGTGCCTGGAATAGACAGGGGGGTAGTGAAAAACTGTTTTTT.

J is TRBJ1-5 and V is TRBV28; 7 nucleotides align to TRBD1. V was pared by 2 bases and J by 1 base, with 2 bases of the junction left unmatched. This CDR3 is built from 15 residues. Germline CDR1 is MDHEN and CDR2 is SYDVKM. The CDR3 DNA follows: TGTGCCAGCAGTTTAAACAGGGGAAGCAATCAGCCCCAGCATTTT. It yields the protein CASSLNRGSNQPQHF.

This chain joins TRBV5-4 and TRBJ2-2; no clear D gene. Per the germline V gene, CDR1 is SGHNT and CDR2 is YYREEE (reference sequence). This CDR3 has 15 residues. Trimming cost V 0 bases and J 3 bases, with 9 bases left between them. The CDR3 DNA is TGTGCCAGCAGCTTGGGGGATCGGGACACCGGGGAGCTGTTTTTT. This encodes CASSLGDRDTGELFF.

The chain combines TRBV3-1 (or the pseudogene TRBV3-2) with TRBJ2-3; the D gene is possibly TRBD2 (7 bases). V was cut by 4 bases and J by 2 bases, with 16 bases left in between. The CDR3 extends over 16 amino acids. The germline V gene has CDR1 LGHDT and CDR2 YNNKEL (reference sequence). CDR3 coding DNA: TGTGCCAGCAGCCCCTTTGGGGGGGGCAACACAGATACGCAGTATTTT. Its translation is CASSPFGGGNTDTQYF.

This chain joins TRBV7-9 and TRBJ1-2; D uncertain. Germline CDR1 and CDR2: SEHNR and FQNEAQ (reference sequence). The CDR3 contains 15 residues. Trimming cost V 1 base and J 0 bases, with 9 bases left between them. The DNA of the CDR3 is TGTGCCAGCAGCTTAGGTCCAGGACCTAACTATGGCTACACCTTC. Its protein product is CASSLGPGPNYGYTF.

This sequence joins TRBV7-9 and TRBJ1-2; TRBD1 matches 7 bases. Per the germline V gene, CDR1 is SEHNR and CDR2 is FQNEAQ (reference sequence). The CDR3 is 13 amino acids. V was pared by 6 bases and J by 4 bases, with 5 bases of the junction left unmatched. As DNA, the CDR3 is TGTGCCAGCAGTGAGGGGGCAATCTATGGCTACACCTTC. Its translation: CASSEGAIYGYTF.

The V gene is TRBV30, the J gene TRBJ1-1, with unresolved D. The length of the CDR3 is 11 residues. The ends were cut back, 5 bases at V and 7 bases at J, with 11 bases in the middle. Germline CDR1 reads GTSNPN; CDR2 reads SVGIG (reference sequence). CDR3 region: CAWASTDEAFF. The CDR3 nucleotides read TGTGCCTGGGCCTCCACGGATGAAGCTTTCTTT.

This chain uses TRBV6-1 with TRBJ2-2, with 8 bases that match TRBD1. CDR1 is MNHNS, CDR2 SASEGT, per germline. V shed 3 bases, J shed 4 bases, and the junction held 10 bases outside the gene matches. The length of the CDR3 is 17 residues. CDR3 protein: CASSDPSGDRGTGELFF. The CDR3 nucleotides are TGTGCCAGCAGTGACCCCTCGGGTGACAGGGGCACCGGGGAGCTGTTTTTT.

The J gene is TRBJ2-5, the V gene TRBV19, with TRBD1 identical over 12 bases. Germline CDR1 is LNHDA and CDR2 is SQIVND (reference sequence). The CDR3 sequence is 17 residues long. With V trimmed by 5 bases and J by 4 bases, 11 bases remained unmatched. CDR3 region: CASSGASGTGGRETQYF. CDR3 nucleotide sequence: TGTGCCAGTAGTGGAGCCTCCGGGACAGGGGGCCGAGAGACCCAGTACTTC.

The chain recombines TRBV4-1 with TRBJ1-5, with TRBD1 identical over 9 bases. Germline V gene sequence: CDR1 MGHRA, CDR2 YSYEKL. The junction had 9 bases not matched to a gene; V was cut back by 3 bases and J by 6 bases. This CDR3 is 16 amino acids long. DNA of the CDR3: TGCGCCAGCAGCCACCAGTACAGGGGGCGAGGTCAGCCCCAGCATTTT. Protein product: CASSHQYRGRGQPQHF.

The CDR3 DNA reads TGTGCCAGCTCACCACTCCCCGAAGGGACTGGAAACACCATATATTTT. Translated, it gives CASSPLPEGTGNTIYF. The chain employs TRBV18 and TRBJ1-3, with no clear D. V was cut by 1 base and J by 2 bases, with 12 bases left in between. This CDR3 is 16 amino acids long. Per the germline V gene, CDR1 is KGHSH and CDR2 is LQKENI. The full variable domain, with the rest looked up from reference TRBV18 and TRBJ1-3, is NAGVMQNPRHLVRRRGQEARLRCSPMKGHSHVYWYRQLPEEGLKFMVYLQKENIIDESGMPKERFSAEFPKEGPSILRIQQVVRGDSAAYFCASSPLPEGTGNTIYFGEGSWLTVV.

The rearrangement uses TRBV24-1 and TRBJ2-5, with D perhaps matching TRBD1 (6 bases). Trimming took off 2 bases at V and 5 bases at J, with 14 bases between the two ends. Germline V gene data show CDR1 as KGHDR and CDR2 as SFDVKD. This CDR3 contains 15 residues. The CDR3 here is CATSDSRTVGETQYF. In nucleotides, the CDR3 is TGTGCCACCAGTGATTCTCGGACAGTTGGGGAGACCCAGTACTTC.

V and J are TRBV6-4 and TRBJ1-6, with 10 bases fitting TRBD1. The CDR3 covers 15 residues. Trimming at V came to 2 bases and at J to 9 bases, leaving 4 bases not matched to a gene. CDR1 is MRHNA and CDR2 is SNTAGT in the germline V gene. CDR3 in amino acids: CASSDRTGGSSPLHF. The DNA for the CDR3 is TGTGCCAGCAGTGACCGGACAGGGGGTAGTTCACCCCTCCACTTT.

The chain combines TRBV23-1 with TRBJ1-3, with 7 bases that match TRBD1. TRBV23-1 is placed among ORFs of uncertain function. Trimming removed 0 bases from V and 1 base from J; junction bases left unmatched: 12. The length of the CDR3 is 19 residues. Here the CDR3 reads CASSQSKPGGLVSGNTIYF. DNA for the CDR3: TGCGCCAGCAGTCAATCGAAGCCAGGGGGTCTTGTATCTGGAAACACCATATATTTT.

V gene TRBV11-2 combines with J gene TRBJ2-7, with 8 bases lining up with TRBD1. CDR1 SGHAT and CDR2 FQNNGV come from the germline V gene. Trimming removed 5 bases from V and 6 bases from J; junction bases left unmatched: 18. The CDR3 loop spans 17 amino acids. CDR3 residues: CASSRIYRTGSYPEQYF. The CDR3 coding sequence is TGTGCCAGCAGCCGGATCTACAGGACAGGGTCCTATCCCGAGCAGTACTTC. Full variable domain (rest looked up from reference TRBV11-2 and TRBJ2-7): EAGVAQSPRYKIIEKRQSVAFWCNPISGHATLYWYQQILGQGPKLLIQFQNNGVVDDSQLPKDRFSAERLKGVDSTLKIQPAKLEDSAVYLCASSRIYRTGSYPEQYFGPGTRLTVT.

A single count supports this clone. The chain has TRBV7-2 and TRBJ1-1, with 7 bases fitting TRBD1. V shed 6 bases, J shed 0 bases, and the junction held 7 bases outside the gene matches. The CDR3 spans 15 residues. Germline-derived CDR1 and CDR2 are SGHTA and FQGNSA. This chain's CDR3 is CASSLQGRLNTEAFF. In DNA form, the CDR3 reads TGTGCCAGCAGTTTACAGGGGCGTCTGAACACTGAAGCTTTCTTT.

J is TRBJ1-5 and V is TRBV7-9; TRBD1 matches 9 bases. V lost 4 bases to trimming and J lost 7 bases; unmatched junction nucleotides: 5. Germline V CDR1 and CDR2: SEHNR, FQNEAQ (reference sequence). The CDR3 loop spans 14 amino acids. The CDR3 bases are TGTGCCAGCAGCTGGACAGGGGAGAGGCAGCCCCAGCATTTT. It yields the protein CASSWTGERQPQHF.

The chain joins TRBV7-2 to TRBJ2-5, with 9 bases lining up with TRBD1. Germline trimming cut 4 bases from V and 1 base from J; bases unmatched to any gene: 4. CDR3 size: 15 residues. Per the germline V gene, CDR1 is SGHTA and CDR2 is FQGNSA. The CDR3 region has the DNA TGTGCCAGCAGCTCGGGACAGGGTGCCCAAGAGACCCAGTACTTC. Encoded protein: CASSSGQGAQETQYF.